Listed here are 20 T cell receptor beta chains from one sample, sequenced in a study of cytomegalovirus exposure and HLA in healthy donors. The table came from immunoSEQ multiplex PCR; TCRdb's copy has only in-frame clones and leaves some out. The data hold some 180,000 clones, with approximately 89% observed a single time. The sequencing input was PBMCs. These receptors all stem from a man under 40 in good health and CMV-seropositive.

The chain recombines TRBV25-1 with TRBJ2-7; the D gene is possibly TRBD1 (5 bases). CDR1 is MGHDK and CDR2 is SYGVNS in the germline V gene. There are 12 residues in the CDR3. Trimming left V 3 bases short and J 6 bases short, with 9 bases between. In DNA, the CDR3 is TGTGCCAGCAGTGACAGGGTATCCGAGCAGTACTTC. Its translation is CASSDRVSEQYF.

The V call is TRBV4-1, the J call TRBJ2-7; the match to TRBD1 covers 8 bases. The germline V gene has CDR1 MGHRA and CDR2 YSYEKL. The ends lost 2 bases at V and 7 bases at J; junction bases unmatched: 13. This CDR3 region has 16 residues. The CDR3 DNA reads TGCGCCAGCAGCCAACCGCCAGAACAGGGGGTGGCGGAGCAGTACTTC. Translating it yields CASSQPPEQGVAEQYF.

This rearrangement joins TRBV14 to TRBJ1-1, with D uncertain. Germline V CDR1 and CDR2: SGHDN, FVKESK. Trimming pared 5 bases from V and 1 base from J, leaving 8 bases between. The CDR3 contains 13 residues. The CDR3 loop is CASSRLQNTEAFF. DNA for the CDR3: TGTGCCAGCAGCAGGCTACAGAACACTGAAGCTTTCTTT.

V usage is TRBV7-2 and J usage is TRBJ1-2; no definite D call. V lost 4 bases to trimming and J lost 6 bases, with 18 bases between them. The CDR3 is 15 residues long. CDR1 and CDR2 from the germline V gene are SGHTA and FQGNSA. CDR3 loop: CASSSNTYSKNGYTF. CDR3 nucleotides: TGTGCCAGCAGCTCGAACACTTACTCTAAAAATGGCTACACCTTC.

J is TRBJ2-3 and V is TRBV7-2, with 11 bases identical to TRBD2. The CDR3 spans 17 residues. Unmatched junction bases numbered 6, after V lost 0 bases and J lost 4 bases. Per the germline V gene, CDR1 is SGHTA and CDR2 is FQGNSA. CDR3 region: CASSLAIAGGGADTQYF. Written as DNA, the CDR3 is TGTGCCAGCAGCTTAGCCATAGCGGGGGGGGGCGCAGATACGCAGTATTTT. The variable domain in full, completed from reference TRBV7-2 and TRBJ2-3, reads GAGVSQSPSNKVTEKGKDVELRCDPISGHTALYWYRQSLGQGLEFLIYFQGNSAPDKSGLPSDRFSAERTGGSVSTLTIQRTQQEDSAVYLCASSLAIAGGGADTQYFGPGTRLTVL.

The rearrangement uses TRBV5-4 and TRBJ2-2, with unresolved D. In germline, CDR1 is SGHNT, CDR2 YYREEE (reference sequence). Trimming pared 7 bases from V and 0 bases from J, leaving 13 bases between. This CDR3 is built from 15 residues. This chain's CDR3 is CASSVARSNTGELFF. The DNA of the CDR3 is TGTGCCAGCTCCGTCGCCCGTTCGAACACCGGGGAGCTGTTTTTT.

This CDR3 is CASSLNWGRAQYF. The DNA of the CDR3 is TGTGCCAGCAGCTTAAATTGGGGGCGAGCCCAGTACTTC. The genes are TRBV7-3 and TRBJ2-5, with D possibly TRBD1 on 6 matching bases. V was trimmed by 1 base and J by 9 bases, leaving 12 bases between them. Germline assignment: CDR1 SGHTA and CDR2 FQGTGA. There are 13 residues in the CDR3.

The rearrangement links TRBV30 to TRBJ1-2, with D tentatively TRBD1 (5 bases). The V end lost 0 bases, the J end lost 8 bases, and 16 bases lay between the germline ends. The CDR3 length is 14 residues. Germline values: CDR1 GTSNPN, CDR2 SVGIG (reference sequence). The CDR3 DNA reads TGTGCCTGGAGTGTAACCCGGGGCCGTTGGGGCTACACCTTC. Translated: CAWSVTRGRWGYTF.

This sequence joins TRBV5-1 and TRBJ1-1, with D possibly TRBD1 on 6 matching bases. V lost 4 bases to trimming and J lost 0 bases, with 19 bases between them. Germline-derived CDR1 and CDR2 are SGHRS and YFSETQ. The CDR3 sequence is 17 residues long. For the CDR3, the DNA is TGCGCCAGCAGCCATTCGACAGGAACCCTTATGAACACTGAAGCTTTCTTT. Translated, it gives CASSHSTGTLMNTEAFF.

V and J are TRBV5-1 and TRBJ1-1; D is ambiguous. V was clipped by 2 bases and J by 2 bases, with 10 bases between them. The V gene's germline CDR1 is SGHRS and CDR2 YFSETQ. The CDR3 is 14 amino acids. CDR3 protein: CASSLGPHNTEAFF. The CDR3 DNA follows: TGCGCCAGCAGCTTAGGGCCTCACAACACTGAAGCTTTCTTT.

This clone was counted a single time. The chain combines TRBV27 with TRBJ2-7; 8 nucleotides line up with TRBD2. There are 16 residues in the CDR3. With V trimmed by 2 bases and J by 2 bases, 8 bases remained unmatched. Looked up from germline, CDR1 is MNHEY and CDR2 is SMNVEV (reference sequence). The CDR3 protein is CASSLRAGRATYEQYF. The DNA of the CDR3 is TGTGCCAGCAGTTTACGAGCCGGGAGGGCCACCTACGAGCAGTACTTC.

The chain's CDR3 is CASSVGSVGLTGELFF. CDR3 sequence (DNA): TGTGCCAGCAGCGTAGGTTCGGTAGGGCTCACCGGGGAGCTGTTTTTT. The rearrangement joins TRBV9 to TRBJ2-2; D gene unclear. V shed 0 bases and J shed 4 bases, with 13 bases lying between them. The CDR3 is 16 amino acids. Germline V gene lookup returns CDR1 SGDLS and CDR2 YYNGEE.

The chain links TRBV29-1 to TRBJ2-1; TRBD2 matches at 8 bases. The germline V gene encodes CDR1 SQVTM and CDR2 ANQGSEA. The CDR3 covers 15 residues. V was pared by 1 base and J by 2 bases, with 4 bases of the junction left unmatched. The DNA of the CDR3 is TGCAGCGTTGAAGGGTCCGGGGGGGCCTACAATGAGCAGTTCTTC. It codes for CSVEGSGGAYNEQFF.

The chain joins TRBV6-5 to TRBJ2-7, with TRBD1 matching over 7 bases. V lost 0 bases, J lost 2 bases, and 4 bases stayed unmatched. Germline CDR1 is MNHEY and CDR2 is SVGAGI. The CDR3 is 15 residues long. In DNA, the CDR3 is TGTGCCAGCAGTTACTCCAACAGGGGAACCTACGAGCAGTACTTC. This translates into CASSYSNRGTYEQYF.

This chain uses TRBV9 with TRBJ1-4; 7 positions match TRBD1. J lost 8 bases, V lost 0 bases, and 4 bases had no gene match. The CDR3 extends over 14 amino acids. From germline, CDR1 is SGDLS and CDR2 YYNGEE. The CDR3, as DNA: TGTGCCAGCAGCGTAGGACAGGGTGAGGAAAAACTGTTTTTT. Residues: CASSVGQGEEKLFF.

The chain links TRBV27 to TRBJ1-1, with 7 bases aligning to TRBD1. CDR1 and CDR2 (germline): MNHEY, SMNVEV (reference sequence). The CDR3 loop spans 16 amino acids. Trimming cost V 0 bases and J 4 bases; bases outside gene matches: 8. CDR3 coding DNA: TGTGCCAGCAGTTTATCGAGGCGACAGGGCGGCACTGAAGCTTTCTTT. This gives the protein CASSLSRRQGGTEAFF.

The chain joins TRBV4-1 to TRBJ1-1; D is uncertain. The germline V gene encodes CDR1 MGHRA and CDR2 YSYEKL. V shed 1 base and J shed 0 bases, with 9 bases lying between them. The CDR3 covers 15 residues. The CDR3 DNA follows: TGCGCCAGCAGCCAAGGTCCCTTGGTGAACACTGAAGCTTTCTTT. Its protein product is CASSQGPLVNTEAFF.

This clone has more than one count but fewer than ten. The J gene is TRBJ1-2, the V gene TRBV7-9; D gene unclear. V was cut by 5 bases and J by 9 bases, with 22 bases left in between. Germline V gene data show CDR1 as SEHNR and CDR2 as FQNEAQ (reference sequence). This CDR3 is 15 amino acids long. In DNA form, the CDR3 reads TGTGCCAGCAGCCACCACAGACCCACCGAGCACAGCTACACCTTC. Residues: CASSHHRPTEHSYTF.

The chain couples TRBV14 to TRBJ1-1; D gene ambiguous. Trimming pared 0 bases from V and 3 bases from J, leaving 11 bases between. The germline V gene encodes CDR1 SGHDN and CDR2 FVKESK. This CDR3 has 15 amino acids. The CDR3 region is CASSQDYLTYTEAFF. CDR3 sequence (DNA): TGTGCCAGCAGCCAAGATTACCTTACGTACACTGAAGCTTTCTTT.

The chain links TRBV5-4 to TRBJ1-3; D remains unclear. The germline gives CDR1 SGHNT, CDR2 YYREEE (reference sequence). V lost 0 bases and J 2 bases, leaving 6 bases between the germline ends. The CDR3 runs 14 residues. The CDR3 spells CASSLGGTGNTIYF. The CDR3 DNA follows: TGTGCCAGCAGCTTGGGAGGGACTGGAAACACCATATATTTT.